This entry lists 16 T cell receptor beta chains sequenced from one sample in a study of OX40 agonist ivuxolimab in advanced cancers. Sequencing used immunoSEQ multiplex PCR; TCRdb keeps in-frame clones, though not all of them. Here the sample spans 35,000 to 40,000 clones, 80% to 90% being singletons. The sequencing used CD4+ or CD8+ T cells sorted from blood, collected in a trial of the OX40 agonist ivuxolimab. Receptors were obtained from an adult with an advanced solid tumor such as melanoma, head and neck, liver or kidney cancer.

The rearrangement joins TRBV2 to TRBJ2-5; the D gene is possibly TRBD1 (6 bases). V was pared by 8 bases and J by 1 base, with 11 bases between. Germline V gene sequence: CDR1 SNHLY, CDR2 FYNNEI. The CDR3 runs 13 residues. The CDR3 sequence is CASQGSSQETQYF. DNA for the CDR3: TGTGCCAGCCAGGGGTCCTCCCAAGAGACCCAGTACTTC.

The chain links TRBV18 to TRBJ1-2, with a weak D call TRBD1 (6 bases). Trimming pared 5 bases from V and 4 bases from J, leaving 14 bases between. The CDR3 consists of 14 residues. Germline CDR1 and CDR2: KGHSH and LQKENI. Here the CDR3 DNA reads TGTGCCAGCTCAGCTACAGGGACGGCCTATGGCTACACCTTC. This sequence encodes CASSATGTAYGYTF.

The chain joins TRBV19 to TRBJ1-1; D ambiguous. The length of the CDR3 is 14 residues. Germline values: CDR1 LNHDA, CDR2 SQIVND (reference sequence). The ends were cut back, 7 bases at V and 1 base at J, with 13 bases in the middle. In DNA, the CDR3 is TGTGCCAGTATCTCCCGGCCCCCGAACACTGAAGCTTTCTTT. Amino acids: CASISRPPNTEAFF.

V usage is TRBV5-4 and J usage is TRBJ2-7; D call uncertain. The CDR3 spans 16 residues. Germline lookup yields CDR1 SGHNT and CDR2 YYREEE (reference sequence). V dropped 4 bases and J dropped 0 bases, with 17 bases sitting between them. Written as DNA, the CDR3 is TGTGCCAGCAGCGTGGAGCCCGGGCCCATCTCCTACGAGCAGTACTTC. Amino acid sequence: CASSVEPGPISYEQYF. The full variable domain, completed using reference TRBV5-4 and TRBJ2-7, is ETGVTQSPTHLIKTRGQQVTLRCSSQSGHNTVSWYQQALGQGPQFIFQYYREEENGRGNFPPRFSGLQFPNYSSELNVNALELDDSALYLCASSVEPGPISYEQYFGPGTRLTVT.

The V gene is TRBV6-1, the J gene TRBJ1-1, with unresolved D. Germline V gene data show CDR1 as MNHNS and CDR2 as SASEGT. Trimming pared 2 bases from V and 5 bases from J, leaving 9 bases between. This CDR3 contains 13 residues. The CDR3: CASSEREGTEAFF. For the CDR3, the DNA is TGTGCCAGCAGTGAAAGGGAGGGTACTGAAGCTTTCTTT.

This clone was seen a handful of times. This chain uses TRBV7-3 with TRBJ2-7; D gene uncertain. V lost 6 bases and J 4 bases, leaving 13 bases between the germline ends. The CDR3 spans 13 residues. The germline V gene encodes CDR1 SGHTA and CDR2 FQGTGA. The CDR3 DNA follows: TGTGCCAGCAGGAGAGACCAGTTTTACGAGCAGTACTTC. It specifies CASRRDQFYEQYF.

This clone was seen just once. The genes are TRBV4-1 and TRBJ1-1; TRBD1 might be the D (5 bases). The length of the CDR3 is 16 residues. With 1 base removed from V and 3 bases from J, the gap between germline ends came to 15 bases. Looked up from germline, CDR1 is MGHRA and CDR2 is YSYEKL. DNA of the CDR3: TGCGCCAGCAGCCAAGCTGGCGCAGGGTCAGACACTGAAGCTTTCTTT. Protein product: CASSQAGAGSDTEAFF.

This clone was counted only a few times. This CDR3 reads CASNKGQTNQPQHF. In DNA, the CDR3 is TGTGCCAGCAACAAGGGGCAGACCAATCAGCCCCAGCATTTT. V usage is TRBV6-5 and J usage is TRBJ1-5, with TRBD1 as a possible D gene (5 bases). Germline values: CDR1 MNHEY, CDR2 SVGAGI. CDR3 length equals 14 residues. V shed 7 bases and J shed 3 bases, with 13 bases lying between them.

The CDR3 bases are TGTGCCAGCCGGGACCCCGGTGAAAAACTGTTTTTT. Its protein product is CASRDPGEKLFF. This chain uses TRBV6-1 with TRBJ1-4, with D possibly TRBD1 on 5 matching bases. Looked up from germline, CDR1 is MNHNS and CDR2 is SASEGT. Trimming stripped 8 bases from V and 7 bases from J, with 11 bases between. The length of the CDR3 is 12 residues.

This clone was counted a few times. The V and J genes are TRBV5-1 and TRBJ2-5; TRBD2 agrees at 12 bases. Germline V lookup: CDR1 SGHRS, CDR2 YFSETQ. The CDR3 spans 17 residues. Losses at the gene ends were 0 bases for V and 1 base for J; bases not matched to a gene: 4. For the CDR3, the DNA is TGCGCCAGCAGCTTGGGGCCTAGCGGGGGGGCCCAAGAGACCCAGTACTTC. The encoded protein is CASSLGPSGGAQETQYF.

This chain uses TRBV5-1 with TRBJ1-1; TRBD1 aligns across 11 bases. Looked up from germline, CDR1 is SGHRS and CDR2 is YFSETQ. V dropped 4 bases and J dropped 7; count of bases not matched to a gene: 6. The CDR3 contains 14 residues. The CDR3 bases are TGCGCCAGCAGCACCGGACAGGGGGCCGGTGAAGCTTTCTTT. Translating it yields CASSTGQGAGEAFF. Filled out from reference TRBV5-1 and TRBJ1-1, the complete variable domain reads KAGVTQTPRYLIKTRGQQVTLSCSPISGHRSVSWYQQTPGQGLQFLFEYFSETQRNKGNFPGRFSGRQFSNSRSEMNVSTLELGDSALYLCASSTGQGAGEAFFGQGTRLTVV.

The rearrangement joins TRBV29-1 to TRBJ1-2; a weak D match, TRBD1 (5 bases). The CDR3 loop spans 11 amino acids. Germline-derived CDR1 and CDR2 are SQVTM and ANQGSEA. V was pared by 7 bases and J by 5 bases, with 11 bases between. The CDR3 DNA sequence: TGCAGCGGGGGGACGGCTTATGGCTACACCTTC. Amino acid sequence: CSGGTAYGYTF.

This clone was counted a few times. This chain joins TRBV5-1 and TRBJ2-7; tentatively, D is TRBD1 (5 bases). V lost 3 bases and J lost 0, with 10 bases in between. CDR1 and CDR2 (germline): SGHRS, YFSETQ. This CDR3 comprises 14 residues. CDR3 nucleotide sequence: TGCGCCAGCAGCTGGGGCGGAAGCTCCTACGAGCAGTACTTC. It translates to CASSWGGSSYEQYF.

This rearrangement joins TRBV10-1 to TRBJ2-5; D gene uncertain. V lost 1 base, J lost 1 base, and 7 bases lay in between. Looked up from germline, CDR1 is WNHNN and CDR2 is SYGVQD (reference sequence). There are 14 residues in the CDR3. CDR3 sequence reads: CASSEFAGQETQYF. The CDR3, as DNA: TGCGCCAGCAGTGAGTTTGCAGGCCAAGAGACCCAGTACTTC.

This clone came up once. As DNA, the CDR3 is TGCGCCAGCAGCTTGGCACCGACAGGGAACCAAGAGACCCAGTACTTC. Translation gives CASSLAPTGNQETQYF. The chain is built from TRBV5-1 and TRBJ2-5, with 7 bases aligning to TRBD1. Germline trimming cut 0 bases from V and 0 bases from J; bases unmatched to any gene: 5. The CDR3 spans 16 residues. CDR1 SGHRS and CDR2 YFSETQ come from the germline V gene.

The chain combines TRBV7-6 with TRBJ2-2, with TRBD1 identical over 7 bases. This CDR3 contains 15 residues. The germline gives CDR1 SGHVS, CDR2 FNYEAQ. The ends lost 5 bases at V and 6 bases at J; junction bases unmatched: 9. The CDR3 region is CASSTTGVWAGELFF. The CDR3 DNA reads TGTGCCAGCAGCACCACAGGGGTCTGGGCCGGGGAGCTGTTTTTT.